The 27 T cell receptor beta chains below come from one sample, sequenced in a study of blood T cell repertoires in COVID-19. The repertoire was sequenced with immunoSEQ multiplex PCR; TCRdb's copy has only in-frame clones and lacks some. The sample lists tens of thousands of clones, 65% to 80% occurring once. The sequenced material came from peripheral blood. The receptor source for this set is a man between 70 and 80 years old with acute or convalescent COVID-19.

This clone turned up a few times. V and J are TRBV7-9 and TRBJ1-1; D is possibly TRBD1 (5 bases). V lost 1 base and J 0 bases, leaving 18 bases between the germline ends. Germline-derived CDR1 and CDR2 are SEHNR and FQNEAQ (reference sequence). CDR3 length: 18 amino acids. CDR3 amino acids: CASSLVRWGDRMNTEAFF. CDR3 coding DNA: TGTGCCAGCAGCTTAGTACGGTGGGGGGACCGGATGAACACTGAAGCTTTCTTT.

This rearrangement joins TRBV28 to TRBJ2-5; 8 bases line up with TRBD2. V trimming: 7 bases; J trimming: 4 bases; junction bases outside the gene matches: 11. This CDR3 spans 15 amino acids. The V gene's germline CDR1 is MDHEN and CDR2 SYDVKM. CDR3 protein: CASTPTGGGRETQYF. CDR3 DNA: TGTGCCAGCACCCCCACCGGGGGGGGCAGAGAGACCCAGTACTTC.

V is TRBV7-9 and J is TRBJ2-5, with D maybe TRBD2 (5 bases). The CDR3 totals 17 residues. From germline, CDR1 is SEHNR and CDR2 FQNEAQ (reference sequence). V was clipped by 7 bases and J by 2 bases, with 23 bases between them. This chain's CDR3 is CASTNFRAHPGQETQYF. In DNA, the CDR3 is TGTGCCAGCACCAACTTTAGGGCCCACCCGGGGCAAGAGACCCAGTACTTC.

The rearrangement joins TRBV13 to TRBJ2-5, with TRBD1 identical over 8 bases. The CDR3 is 15 amino acids. The germline CDR1 and CDR2 sequences are PRHDT and FYEKMQ (reference sequence). V lost 1 base, J lost 2 bases, and 3 bases stayed unmatched. CDR3 loop: CASSLVDREQETQYF. DNA of the CDR3: TGTGCCAGCAGCTTAGTGGACAGGGAACAAGAGACCCAGTACTTC.

V is TRBV28 and J is TRBJ2-4; TRBD1 agrees at 7 bases. V trimming: 5 bases; J trimming: 6 bases; junction bases outside the gene matches: 4. Germline values: CDR1 MDHEN, CDR2 SYDVKM. This CDR3 region has 13 residues. CDR3 nucleotides: TGTGCCAGCAGTACAGGGGCCCTAAACATTCAGTACTTC. Residues: CASSTGALNIQYF.

This clone has only one observation. In DNA, the CDR3 is TGTGCCAGCAGCGCGGGGACAGGAGCTGGGTCACCCCTCCACTTT. This codes for CASSAGTGAGSPLHF. The chain links TRBV28 to TRBJ1-6; 8 bases align to TRBD1. CDR3 length: 15 amino acids. Germline assignment: CDR1 MDHEN and CDR2 SYDVKM. V lost 6 bases, J lost 10 bases, and 11 bases stayed unmatched. Supplemented by reference TRBV28 and TRBJ1-6, the full variable domain reads DVKVTQSSRYLVKRTGEKVFLECVQDMDHENMFWYRQDPGLGLRLIYFSYDVKMKEKGDIPEGYSVSREKKERFSLILESASTNQTSMYLCASSAGTGAGSPLHFGNGTRLTVT.

This clone was counted a single time. This chain uses TRBV4-1 with TRBJ2-7; tentative D call: TRBD2 (6 bases). From germline, CDR1 is MGHRA and CDR2 YSYEKL. CDR3 length equals 14 residues. V shed 4 bases and J shed 0 bases, with 10 bases lying between them. Here the CDR3 DNA reads TGCGCCAGCAGCCGAGGAGCGGGCTCCTACGAGCAGTACTTC. Translated, it gives CASSRGAGSYEQYF.

This chain joins TRBV27 and TRBJ2-7; the D gene is possibly TRBD1 (5 bases). V gave up 5 bases and J gave up 6 bases, with 20 bases separating them. CDR1 and CDR2 from the germline V gene are MNHEY and SMNVEV (reference sequence). This CDR3 comprises 15 residues. CDR3: CASSPRPPIRGEQYF. CDR3 sequence (DNA): TGTGCCAGCAGTCCACGGCCCCCAATAAGGGGCGAGCAGTACTTC.

The chain carries TRBV5-5 and TRBJ2-1; 12 bases are a match to TRBD1. This CDR3 is 17 amino acids long. The V gene's germline CDR1 is SGHKS and CDR2 YYEKEE (reference sequence). V lost 4 bases, J lost 1 base, and 6 bases stayed unmatched. CDR3 sequence (DNA): TGTGCCAGCAGCCCCGGGACAGGGGGCCTATCCTACAATGAGCAGTTCTTC. Translating it yields CASSPGTGGLSYNEQFF.

This clone was seen a few times. The chain combines TRBV7-6 with TRBJ1-2; 12 nucleotides line up with TRBD1. Germline V lookup: CDR1 SGHVS, CDR2 FNYEAQ. The CDR3 covers 18 residues. J lost 4 bases, V lost 1 base, and 10 bases had no gene match. The CDR3 DNA reads TGTGCCAGCAGCTTAGAGGGGGCCGGGACAGGGGGCGGCTATGGCTACACCTTC. This codes for CASSLEGAGTGGGYGYTF.

This clone was observed a handful of times. This sequence joins TRBV5-1 and TRBJ2-1; D perhaps matches TRBD2 (5 bases). Germline CDR1 is SGHRS and CDR2 is YFSETQ. The CDR3 runs 15 residues. Trimming shortened V by 0 bases and J by 7 bases, and 14 bases separated the two germline ends. CDR3 in DNA: TGCGCCAGCAGCTTGGCAAGCGGCAATTTAAATGAGCAGTTCTTC. This encodes CASSLASGNLNEQFF.

This clone was found a few times. This sequence joins TRBV10-1 and TRBJ1-1, with D maybe TRBD1 (6 bases). This CDR3 has 13 residues. Germline CDR1 reads WNHNN; CDR2 reads SYGVQD (reference sequence). V was clipped by 7 bases and J by 1 base, with 10 bases between them. CDR3 coding DNA: TGCGCCAGCACCCTGGGACAGAACACTGAAGCTTTCTTT. It translates to CASTLGQNTEAFF.

V is TRBV7-9 and J is TRBJ1-2, with D possibly TRBD1 on 5 matching bases. The CDR3 runs 13 residues. Trimming removed 5 bases at V and 3 bases at J, with 10 bases between. Germline values: CDR1 SEHNR, CDR2 FQNEAQ (reference sequence). The CDR3 sequence is CASSRTTHYGYTF. In nucleotides, the CDR3 is TGTGCCAGCAGCAGGACAACGCACTATGGCTACACCTTC. The variable domain in full, with the rest retrieved from reference TRBV7-9 and TRBJ1-2, is DTGVSQNPRHKITKRGQNVTFRCDPISEHNRLYWYRQTLGQGPEFLTYFQNEAQLEKSRLLSDRFSAERPKGSFSTLEIQRTEQGDSAMYLCASSRTTHYGYTFGSGTRLTVV.

V and J are TRBV10-3 and TRBJ1-1, with a tentative D call TRBD1 (5 bases). The germline V and J ends were trimmed by 4 bases and 8 bases, with 8 bases remaining between them. Per germline, CDR1 ENHRY and CDR2 SYGVKD. The length of the CDR3 is 11 residues. The CDR3 nucleotides are TGTGCCATCAGTGGGACAACCGAAGCTTTCTTT. Translation gives CAISGTTEAFF.

This rearrangement joins TRBV24-1 to TRBJ2-3; tentatively, D is TRBD2 (5 bases). V was pared by 9 bases and J by 3 bases, with 6 bases between. Germline lookup yields CDR1 KGHDR and CDR2 SFDVKD. This CDR3 has 11 residues. CDR3 bases: TGTGCCACCCGCGGGACAGATACGCAGTATTTT. It yields the protein CATRGTDTQYF.

The rearrangement joins TRBV5-4 to TRBJ1-2, with D uncertain. The CDR3 sequence is 13 residues long. Trimming removed 2 bases at V and 2 bases at J, with 7 bases between. CDR1 is SGHNT and CDR2 is YYREEE in the germline V gene (reference sequence). The CDR3 region is CASSLGGNYGYTF. The CDR3 region has the DNA TGTGCCAGCAGCTTAGGAGGAAACTATGGCTACACCTTC. Full variable domain (rest looked up from reference TRBV5-4 and TRBJ1-2): ETGVTQSPTHLIKTRGQQVTLRCSSQSGHNTVSWYQQALGQGPQFIFQYYREEENGRGNFPPRFSGLQFPNYSSELNVNALELDDSALYLCASSLGGNYGYTFGSGTRLTVV.

Here the CDR3 DNA reads TGCGCCAGCACCCGGGGGGATTATGGCTACACCTTC. Its protein is CASTRGDYGYTF. This chain joins TRBV10-2 and TRBJ1-2; D possibly corresponds to TRBD1 (5 bases). Trimming took off 7 bases at V and 5 bases at J, with 11 bases between the two ends. The CDR3 is 12 amino acids. The germline gives CDR1 WSHSY, CDR2 SAAADI.

This chain uses TRBV11-2 with TRBJ2-7; 7 bases align to TRBD2. V lost 0 bases and J lost 5; bases outside the gene matches: 1. The CDR3 runs to 13 residues. The V gene's germline CDR1 is SGHAT and CDR2 FQNNGV. The CDR3 nucleotides are TGTGCCAGCAGCTTAGAGGGAGGGCACGAGCAGTACGTC. Amino acid sequence: CASSLEGGHEQYV.

The chain combines TRBV5-1 with TRBJ1-1; 8 positions match TRBD1. The V gene's germline CDR1 is SGHRS and CDR2 YFSETQ. Trimming at V came to 0 bases and at J to 11 bases, leaving 9 bases not matched to a gene. CDR3 length equals 14 residues. The DNA for the CDR3 is TGCGCCAGCAGCTTGGAGGGGGACAGGTCTCGGGCTTTCTTT. Translated: CASSLEGDRSRAFF.

This clone came up a few times. CDR3: CASSQQGVGSYNEQFF. The CDR3 DNA sequence: TGCGCCAGCAGTCAACAGGGGGTTGGGTCCTACAATGAGCAGTTCTTC. V and J are TRBV23-1 and TRBJ2-1; TRBD1 matches 7 bases. TRBV23-1 is an open reading frame whose function is uncertain. The CDR3 covers 16 residues. The V segment lost 2 bases and the J segment 1 base; nucleotides outside the gene matches: 5.

The chain is built from TRBV27 and TRBJ2-7; TRBD2 matches 7 bases. Germline lookup yields CDR1 MNHEY and CDR2 SMNVEV (reference sequence). The CDR3 runs 14 residues. The J segment lost 5 bases and the V segment lost 3 bases, leaving 7 bases of the junction unmatched. The CDR3 nucleotides read TGTGCCAGCAGTTTGAGGGAGGGCTTGGACGAGCAGTACTTC. Protein: CASSLREGLDEQYF.

The J gene is TRBJ2-1, the V gene TRBV24-1, with D possibly being TRBD2 (5 bases). V dropped 7 bases and J dropped 0 bases, with 6 bases sitting between them. From germline, CDR1 is KGHDR and CDR2 SFDVKD. The CDR3 contains 13 residues. CDR3 coding DNA: TGTGCCACCAGAGAGGGCTCCTACAATGAGCAGTTCTTC. This translates into CATREGSYNEQFF.

This clone showed up just a few times. V and J are TRBV6-2 or TRBV6-3 and TRBJ2-7; 7 bases align to TRBD2. Trimming at V came to 6 bases and at J to 5 bases, leaving 13 bases not matched to a gene. This CDR3 is 15 amino acids long. Looked up from germline, CDR1 is MNHEY and CDR2 is SVGEGT. CDR3 protein: CASSRSGAFSNEQYF. CDR3 DNA: TGTGCCAGCAGCCGAAGCGGGGCGTTTAGCAACGAGCAGTACTTC.

V and J are TRBV2 and TRBJ2-4; 8 positions agree with TRBD2. CDR3 length: 16 amino acids. Germline V gives CDR1 SNHLY, CDR2 FYNNEI. V lost 6 bases to trimming and J lost 1 base; unmatched junction nucleotides: 8. CDR3 DNA: TGTGCCAGCAGCCGGGGGGGATTAGTCGCCAAAAACATTCAGTACTTC. Protein: CASSRGGLVAKNIQYF.

V gene TRBV6-5 combines with J gene TRBJ1-1, with TRBD1 matching over 9 bases. CDR1 and CDR2 (germline): MNHEY, SVGAGI. This CDR3 contains 13 residues. V gave up 9 bases and J gave up 3 bases; unmatched junction bases: 5. The CDR3 protein is CASGTGGYTEAFF. As DNA, the CDR3 is TGTGCCAGTGGAACAGGGGGCTACACTGAAGCTTTCTTT.

This rearrangement joins TRBV7-9 to TRBJ1-1; D might be TRBD1 (6 bases). Germline CDR1 SEHNR, CDR2 FQNEAQ (reference sequence). Trimming pared 5 bases from V and 6 bases from J, leaving 25 bases between. This CDR3 region has 17 residues. The CDR3 DNA reads as TGTGCCAGCAGCCCGAATCCAGGGGACCCATACAAGGCTGAAGCTTTCTTT. This sequence encodes CASSPNPGDPYKAEAFF. Together with reference TRBV7-9 and TRBJ1-1, the CDR3 gives the full variable domain: DTGVSQNPRHKITKRGQNVTFRCDPISEHNRLYWYRQTLGQGPEFLTYFQNEAQLEKSRLLSDRFSAERPKGSFSTLEIQRTEQGDSAMYLCASSPNPGDPYKAEAFFGQGTRLTVV.

The chain uses TRBV7-2 and TRBJ1-4; 7 bases line up with TRBD1. The V gene end was trimmed by 5 bases and the J gene end by 8 bases; junction bases not matched to a gene: 14. The CDR3 contains 16 residues. Looked up from germline, CDR1 is SGHTA and CDR2 is FQGNSA. This CDR3 is CASSPGGKGAGEKLFF. The CDR3, as DNA: TGTGCCAGCAGCCCGGGGGGGAAGGGGGCGGGCGAAAAACTGTTTTTT.